This T cell receptor beta chain appears in the sequencing data of a study of OX40 agonist ivuxolimab in advanced cancers. Turning to the study itself: Ivuxolimab is an agonistic anti-OX40 (CD134) antibody, and patients were treated with it. Dose-escalation patients suffered from hepatocellular carcinoma, melanoma, renal cell or head and neck cancer.

V lost 0 bases to trimming and J lost 2 bases; unmatched junction nucleotides: 5. This CDR3 is 17 amino acids long. Germline V gives CDR1 LGHNA, CDR2 YNFKEQ. Profiling relied on immunoSEQ multiplex PCR, and the TCRdb table lists in-frame clones only, not all of them. The sample shows more than 60,000 clones, roughly 80% of them seen only once. Specimen: CD4+ or CD8+ T cells sorted from blood, collected in a trial of the OX40 agonist ivuxolimab. The source of this sequence is an adult with an advanced solid tumor such as melanoma, head and neck, liver or kidney cancer. The chain joins TRBV4-2 to TRBJ2-5, with 11 bases aligning to TRBD2. This CDR3 reads CASSQDRTSGPQETQYF. For the CDR3, the DNA is TGTGCCAGCAGCCAAGATCGGACTAGCGGGCCGCAAGAGACCCAGTACTTC.